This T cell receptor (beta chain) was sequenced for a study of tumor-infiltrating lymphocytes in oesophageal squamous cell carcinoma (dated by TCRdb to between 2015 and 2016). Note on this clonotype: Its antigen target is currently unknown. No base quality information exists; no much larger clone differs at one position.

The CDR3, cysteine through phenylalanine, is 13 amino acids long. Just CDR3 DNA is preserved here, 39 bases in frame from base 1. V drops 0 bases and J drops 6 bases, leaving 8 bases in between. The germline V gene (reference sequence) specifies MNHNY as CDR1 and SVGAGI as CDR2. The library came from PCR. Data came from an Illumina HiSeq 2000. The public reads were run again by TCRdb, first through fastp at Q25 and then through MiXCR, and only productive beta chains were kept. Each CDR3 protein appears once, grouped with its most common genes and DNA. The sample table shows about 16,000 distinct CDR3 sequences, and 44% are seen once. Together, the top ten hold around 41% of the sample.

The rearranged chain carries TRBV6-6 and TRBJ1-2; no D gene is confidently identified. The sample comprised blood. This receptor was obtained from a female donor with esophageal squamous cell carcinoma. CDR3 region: CASSYSSDHGYTF. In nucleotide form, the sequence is TGTGCCAGCAGTTACTCGTCCGACCATGGCTACACCTTC.